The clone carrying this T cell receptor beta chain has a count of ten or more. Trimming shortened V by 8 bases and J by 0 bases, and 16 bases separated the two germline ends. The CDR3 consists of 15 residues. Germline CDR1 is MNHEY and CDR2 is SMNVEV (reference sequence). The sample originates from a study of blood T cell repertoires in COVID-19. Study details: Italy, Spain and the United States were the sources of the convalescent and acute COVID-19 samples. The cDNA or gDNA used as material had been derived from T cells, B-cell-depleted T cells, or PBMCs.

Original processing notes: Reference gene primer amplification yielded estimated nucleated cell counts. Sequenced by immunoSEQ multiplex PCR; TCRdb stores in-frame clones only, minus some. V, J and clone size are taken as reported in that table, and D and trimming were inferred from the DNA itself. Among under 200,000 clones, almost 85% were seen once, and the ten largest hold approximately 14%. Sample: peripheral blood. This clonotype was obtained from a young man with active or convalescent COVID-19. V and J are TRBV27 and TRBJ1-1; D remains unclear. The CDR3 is CASCLSGLLNTEAFF. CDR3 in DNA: TGTGCCAGCTGCCTTTCGGGGTTACTGAACACTGAAGCTTTCTTT.